This section outlines one T cell receptor (beta chain) sequence together with its context. Its antigen remains unidentified. Cultured CD4+ T cell DNA underwent sequencing with the Oncomine TCR Beta short-read assay. TCRdb reprocessed the PCR reads via MiXCR and lists one record per CDR3 protein. In the table there are about 30,000 distinct CDR3 sequences, roughly 60% of which are singletons. This sample stems from a study of vaccination and CD4 T cells after COVID-19. Study-level background: Cells were stimulated with overlapping spike peptide pools from SARS-CoV-2, HCoV-NL63, HCoV-OC43 and HCoV-229E.

Germline V lookup: CDR1 LNHDA, CDR2 SQIVND (reference sequence). This CDR3 contains 14 residues. V trimming: 8 bases; J trimming: 3 bases; junction bases outside the gene matches: 3. Treatment given: approximately 9-day PBMC culture with coronavirus spike peptide pools or control peptides (ViraFEST assay). Wells contained under 2.5 million PBMCs each, and these were cultured with about 10 IU/ml IL-2 and roughly 9.5 ug/ml peptide pools. On days 3 and 7, half the medium was swapped for fresh IL-2-containing medium. The chain is built from TRBV19 and TRBJ2-2, with 10 positions matching TRBD2. Sequences were derived from CD4+ T cells from blood, cultured in vitro, sampled after SARS-CoV-2 vaccination. The receptor comes from a human donor who received a COVID-19 vaccine. CDR3 DNA sequence: TGTGCCAGTTCTAGCGGGGGATACACCGGGGAGCTGTTTTTT. Its translation: CASSSGGYTGELFF.